These 28 T cell receptor beta chains were sequenced from one sample in a study of blood T cell repertoires in COVID-19. Generated by immunoSEQ multiplex PCR, the TCRdb table keeps only in-frame clones and is missing some. The data contain about 160,000 clones, more than 60% of them singletons. The sample was peripheral blood. These receptors originate from a man in his 70s with acute or convalescent COVID-19.

This clone showed up just once. The chain uses TRBV27 and TRBJ1-1, with 7 positions matching TRBD1. The germline CDR1 and CDR2 sequences are MNHEY and SMNVEV (reference sequence). This CDR3 comprises 13 residues. Trimming cost V 1 base and J 7 bases; bases outside gene matches: 3. In DNA form, the CDR3 reads TGTGCCAGCAGTTTATTCCGACAGGGTGAAGCTTTCTTT. It codes for CASSLFRQGEAFF.

The chain is built from TRBV12-3 or TRBV12-4 and TRBJ1-5; possible D gene TRBD1, 5 bases. V was cut by 3 bases and J by 5 bases, with 8 bases left in between. This CDR3 region has 13 residues. This chain's CDR3 is CASSFFRDQPQHF. The CDR3 DNA reads as TGTGCCAGCAGTTTTTTCAGGGATCAGCCCCAGCATTTT.

The chain employs TRBV21-1 and TRBJ2-5; TRBD2, as called in the table, went unchecked against the DNA. TRBV21-1 is assigned pseudogene status. The CDR3 extends over 19 amino acids. The CDR3 region has the DNA TGTGCCAGCAGCAAAGGGAGTGGACAGTTGCGGGGGTTGAGAGAGACCCAGTACTTC. This sequence encodes CASSKGSGQLRGLRETQYF.

The chain uses TRBV24-1 and TRBJ2-1, with TRBD2 matching over 8 bases. V was clipped by 6 bases and J by 6 bases; unmatched bases: 6. This CDR3 contains 14 residues. Germline CDR1 is KGHDR and CDR2 is SFDVKD. This CDR3 reads CATSPGGPSNEQFF. As DNA, the CDR3 is TGTGCCACCAGTCCGGGAGGGCCCTCCAATGAGCAGTTCTTC.

This chain links TRBV11-3 with TRBJ1-1; 7 nucleotides match TRBD1. The junction had 6 bases not matched to a gene; V was cut back by 4 bases and J by 1 base. This CDR3 contains 15 residues. Looked up from germline, CDR1 is SGHNT and CDR2 is YENEEA. CDR3 sequence reads: CASSSKNRGNTEAFF. The CDR3 nucleotides read TGTGCCAGCAGCTCAAAAAACAGGGGGAACACTGAAGCTTTCTTT.

This clone was detected a few times. This chain links TRBV2 with TRBJ1-2; TRBD1 agrees at 10 bases. The CDR3 loop spans 13 amino acids. V lost 6 bases to trimming and J lost 8 bases; unmatched junction nucleotides: 6. Germline V gives CDR1 SNHLY, CDR2 FYNNEI. The CDR3 is CASRDGQGVGYTF. In DNA form, the CDR3 reads TGTGCCAGCAGAGACGGACAGGGGGTAGGCTACACCTTC.

The chain carries TRBV7-2 and TRBJ2-1; 13 bases are a match to TRBD2. CDR3 length: 16 amino acids. V trimming: 5 bases; J trimming: 6 bases; junction bases outside the gene matches: 7. Per the germline V gene, CDR1 is SGHTA and CDR2 is FQGNSA. Written as DNA, the CDR3 is TGTGCCAGCAGCCAGACTAGCGGGAGGTGGGGCAATGAGCAGTTCTTC. Protein product: CASSQTSGRWGNEQFF.

The rearrangement uses TRBV21-1 and TRBJ2-7; the DNA was not compared with TRBD1, the D call given in the table. TRBV21-1 is shown as a pseudogene. The CDR3 loop spans 14 amino acids. The chain's CDR3 is CASTKNRVVYEQYF. The DNA for the CDR3 is TGTGCCAGCACCAAAAACAGGGTAGTCTACGAGCAGTACTTC.

The genes are TRBV19 and TRBJ1-1; the D is unclear. In germline, CDR1 is LNHDA, CDR2 SQIVND (reference sequence). This CDR3 contains 15 residues. V dropped 9 bases and J dropped 0 bases, with 17 bases sitting between them. The CDR3 nucleotides read TGTGCCAGCCTACCTGGAGGAGGGCTGAACACTGAAGCTTTCTTT. It yields the protein CASLPGGGLNTEAFF. Full variable domain (missing parts from reference TRBV19 and TRBJ1-1): DGGITQSPKYLFRKEGQNVTLSCEQNLNHDAMYWYRQDPGQGLRLIYYSQIVNDFQKGDIAEGYSVSREKKESFPLTVTSAQKNPTAFYLCASLPGGGLNTEAFFGQGTRLTVV.

This clone has just a few counts. This rearrangement joins TRBV11-3 to TRBJ2-1, with D perhaps TRBD1 (5 bases). The CDR3 totals 13 residues. Trimming removed 7 bases from V and 2 bases from J, with 9 bases in between. In germline, CDR1 is SGHNT, CDR2 YENEEA. The CDR3 DNA sequence: TGTGCCAGCAAAACAGGCGCCTACAATGAGCAGTTCTTC. This translates into CASKTGAYNEQFF.

The chain carries TRBV27 and TRBJ1-2, with TRBD1 identical over 11 bases. J lost 8 bases, V lost 6 bases, and 2 bases had no gene match. CDR1 and CDR2 (germline): MNHEY, SMNVEV (reference sequence). CDR3 length: 12 amino acids. The CDR3 protein is CASRGTGGGYTF. CDR3 nucleotide sequence: TGTGCCAGCAGGGGGACAGGGGGGGGCTACACCTTC.

The chain uses TRBV27 and TRBJ1-2, with D hard to call. Deletions cut 0 bases from V and 4 bases from J, with 9 bases between. The CDR3 has 14 residues. Germline V gene sequence: CDR1 MNHEY, CDR2 SMNVEV (reference sequence). DNA for the CDR3: TGTGCCAGCAGTTTATCGTTCGGTCTCTATGGCTACACCTTC. Translating gives CASSLSFGLYGYTF.

V gene TRBV27 combines with J gene TRBJ2-2; 8 bases fit TRBD2. The CDR3 is made up of 16 amino acids. Trimming cost V 4 bases and J 5 bases; bases outside gene matches: 9. Germline CDR1 reads MNHEY; CDR2 reads SMNVEV (reference sequence). DNA for the CDR3: TGTGCCAGCAGTTCAACCGGGACTAGAGGTACCGGGGAGCTGTTTTTT. It specifies CASSSTGTRGTGELFF.

This CDR3 is CASPKLGGRVSNEKLFF. CDR3 sequence (DNA): TGTGCCAGCCCCAAACTGGGGGGGCGCGTTAGTAATGAAAAACTGTTTTTT. The chain joins TRBV7-9 to TRBJ1-4; the D gene is possibly TRBD1 (6 bases). The CDR3 loop spans 17 amino acids. Deletions cut 8 bases from V and 4 bases from J, with 23 bases between. The germline CDR1 and CDR2 sequences are SEHNR and FQNEAQ (reference sequence).

The V gene is TRBV6-4, the J gene TRBJ2-5; D not certain. CDR3 length equals 15 residues. V shed 3 bases and J shed 6 bases, with 17 bases lying between them. Germline V lookup: CDR1 MRHNA, CDR2 SNTAGT. The CDR3 sequence is CASSENTGATQTQYF. The DNA of the CDR3 is TGTGCCAGCAGTGAAAATACGGGTGCGACGCAGACCCAGTACTTC.

V usage is TRBV27 and J usage is TRBJ2-2; D possibly corresponds to TRBD1 (5 bases). The V and J ends lost 6 bases and 6 bases respectively, with 17 bases between them. Germline loops: CDR1 MNHEY, CDR2 SMNVEV (reference sequence). The CDR3 has 15 amino acids. In DNA, the CDR3 is TGTGCCAGCAGACAGACCCAGGGATTTTCCGGGGAGCTGTTTTTT. Its protein product is CASRQTQGFSGELFF.

The chain links TRBV7-9 to TRBJ2-4; 8 bases are shared with TRBD1. The CDR3 has 14 amino acids. Losses at the gene ends were 4 bases for V and 6 bases for J; bases not matched to a gene: 5. The germline gives CDR1 SEHNR, CDR2 FQNEAQ (reference sequence). For the CDR3, the DNA is TGTGCCAGCAGCTCCCGTACAGGGGGAAACATTCAGTACTTC. This codes for CASSSRTGGNIQYF.

This chain uses TRBV27 with TRBJ1-3; D is unclear. The CDR3 runs 11 residues. The ends were cut back, 7 bases at V and 4 bases at J, with 5 bases in the middle. The germline CDR1 and CDR2 sequences are MNHEY and SMNVEV (reference sequence). For the CDR3, the DNA is TGTGCCAGCATCTTGGGAAACACCATATATTTT. Its translation is CASILGNTIYF.

This clone showed up just a few times. V is TRBV28 and J is TRBJ1-3; TRBD1 aligns across 7 bases. V was pared by 6 bases and J by 0 bases, with 11 bases of the junction left unmatched. The germline V gene has CDR1 MDHEN and CDR2 SYDVKM. This CDR3 contains 17 residues. CDR3 nucleotides: TGTGCCAGCAGATATTTGGGACAGTCGAACTCTGGAAACACCATATATTTT. Translated, it gives CASRYLGQSNSGNTIYF.

The chain is built from TRBV25-1 and TRBJ2-5; weak D call: TRBD2 (6 bases). Trimming took off 1 base at V and 9 bases at J, with 12 bases between the two ends. CDR3 length equals 13 residues. The germline V gene encodes CDR1 MGHDK and CDR2 SYGVNS. The CDR3 nucleotides are TGTGCCAGCAGTGAATTCGGCCCGGGGGCCCAGTACTTC. This codes for CASSEFGPGAQYF.

The chain is built from TRBV20-1 and TRBJ2-3; 7 bases match TRBD2. There are 16 residues in the CDR3. V trimming: 3 bases; J trimming: 2 bases; junction bases outside the gene matches: 11. Germline V gives CDR1 DFQATT, CDR2 SNEGSKA (reference sequence). CDR3 in DNA: TGCAGTGCTAGTGGGGCGGGAGTAAGGGTCACAGATACGCAGTATTTT. This gives the protein CSASGAGVRVTDTQYF.

J is TRBJ2-2 and V is TRBV27; no clear D gene. V lost 6 bases, J lost 4 bases, and 6 bases lay in between. CDR1 and CDR2 (germline): MNHEY, SMNVEV (reference sequence). This CDR3 spans 12 amino acids. For the CDR3, the DNA is TGTGCCAGCAGAAAAGCCACCGGGGAGCTGTTTTTT. It encodes CASRKATGELFF.

The gene calls are TRBV11-3 and TRBJ2-1; 13 bases match TRBD2. V gave up 1 base and J gave up 6 bases; unmatched junction bases: 3. From germline, CDR1 is SGHNT and CDR2 YENEEA. CDR3 length equals 16 residues. CDR3 amino acids: CASSLGLAGGLNEQFF. The DNA for the CDR3 is TGTGCCAGCAGCTTAGGACTAGCGGGAGGCCTCAATGAGCAGTTCTTC.

The chain is built from TRBV2 and TRBJ1-1; TRBD1 aligns across 7 bases. This CDR3 contains 14 residues. Germline CDR1 is SNHLY and CDR2 is FYNNEI. The ends lost 3 bases at V and 4 bases at J; junction bases unmatched: 5. The CDR3 loop reads CASSETGIVTEAFF. Here the CDR3 DNA reads TGTGCCAGCAGTGAGACAGGGATAGTCACTGAAGCTTTCTTT.

The chain uses TRBV27 and TRBJ2-1; a possible D gene is TRBD1 (5 bases). Trimming cost V 2 bases and J 0 bases, with 17 bases left between them. This CDR3 comprises 18 residues. Germline CDR1 and CDR2: MNHEY and SMNVEV (reference sequence). Written as DNA, the CDR3 is TGTGCCAGCAGTTTAAAGTTTACAGGTCTTTCCTCCTACAATGAGCAGTTCTTC. This codes for CASSLKFTGLSSYNEQFF.

V usage is TRBV7-2 and J usage is TRBJ1-2; 9 bases are a match to TRBD1. Germline values: CDR1 SGHTA, CDR2 FQGNSA. CDR3 size: 15 residues. V trimming: 4 bases; J trimming: 2 bases; junction bases outside the gene matches: 5. The chain's CDR3 is CASSSRTGENYGYTF. In DNA form, the CDR3 reads TGTGCCAGCAGCTCGCGGACAGGGGAGAACTATGGCTACACCTTC.

The chain joins TRBV7-2 to TRBJ2-5; a possible D gene is TRBD2 (6 bases). The CDR3 spans 14 residues. The germline gives CDR1 SGHTA, CDR2 FQGNSA. Between the trimmed V and J ends, which lost 5 bases and 5 bases, there was a span of 15 bases. The CDR3 bases are TGTGCCAGCAGCCAGGAGGGAGCGAGGGAGACCCAGTACTTC. This translates into CASSQEGARETQYF.

The CDR3 sequence: CASSSGSRYGYTF. The CDR3 bases are TGTGCCAGCAGTTCCGGGAGCCGGTATGGCTACACCTTC. This sequence joins TRBV6-5 and TRBJ1-2; the D is unclear. Germline V gene data show CDR1 as MNHEY and CDR2 as SVGAGI. The CDR3 is 13 residues long. The V end lost 4 bases, the J end lost 5 bases, and 11 bases lay between the germline ends.